The rows below give T cell receptor beta chains drawn from one sample of a study of blood T cell repertoires in COVID-19. The data were produced by immunoSEQ multiplex PCR, yet TCRdb's version contains in-frame clones alone and is incomplete. The sample yields approximately 200,000 clones, around 84% seen once. The specimen sequenced was peripheral blood. Source of these receptors: a woman aged 55-70 years who had recovered from COVID-19. Both conserved end residues are part of each CDR3. The order of the fields is clone size, D gene, J gene, V gene, CDR3 protein, CDR3 DNA. The D gene is left open where the match is weak. Clone size is shown for a subset of rows, as once, few, many or a class of expanded clone.

>-|-|TRBJ2-2|TRBV5-1
CASSLGVTYTGELFF
TGCGCCAGCAGCTTGGGGGTGACATACACCGGGGAGCTGTTTTTT
>-|TRBD1|TRBJ2-3|TRBV2
CASMAPLGGANTQYF
TGTGCCAGCATGGCCCCCCTAGGGGGCGCGAATACGCAGTATTTT
>-|-|TRBJ2-7|TRBV5-1
CASSFSDAFGEQYF
TGCGCCAGCAGCTTCTCAGATGCCTTTGGCGAGCAGTACTTC
>once|-|TRBJ1-2|TRBV7-8
CASNSGAPYGYTF
TGTGCCAGCAACTCAGGGGCCCCCTATGGCTACACCTTC
>few|-|TRBJ1-4|TRBV12-3/TRBV12-4
CASSQGSGKLFF
TGTGCCAGCAGTCAGGGTTCGGGAAAACTGTTTTTT
>-|-|TRBJ1-2|TRBV30
CAWSVRAGTINYGYTF
TGTGCCTGGAGTGTACGGGCAGGGACTATTAACTATGGCTACACCTTC
>-|-|TRBJ2-3|TRBV2
CASSEDGGSTDTQYF
TGTGCCAGCAGTGAAGATGGAGGTAGCACAGATACGCAGTATTTT
>-|TRBD1|TRBJ1-3|TRBV13
CASSQDRGFGNTIYF
TGTGCCAGCAGCCAGGACAGGGGATTTGGAAACACCATATATTTT
>few|TRBD2|TRBJ2-1|TRBV7-2
CASSLNGRGGDEQFF
TGTGCCAGCAGCTTAAATGGCCGGGGGGGCGATGAGCAGTTCTTC
>-|TRBD1|TRBJ2-7|TRBV6-5
CASRGTANYEQYF
TGTGCCAGCAGAGGGACAGCCAACTACGAGCAGTACTTC